The 7 T cell receptor beta chains given below trace back to one sample, sequenced in a study of spatial heterogeneity in lung cancer. Study-wide points: One measure, the expanded intratumoral alpha and beta TCR count, tracked tumor mutation counts.

The antigens for these receptors are not known. The sample's time point: sample taken at primary tumor resection. TCRdb reprocessed the 5' RACE reads via MiXCR and lists one record per CDR3 protein. The table has about 10,000 distinct CDR3 sequences, 12% seen once; the top ten hold 8% to 11%. The material sequenced was lung tumor tissue, taken at surgery. Receptor source: a male donor with early-stage non-small cell lung cancer.

Relative to its sample, this clonotype is medium-sized. Because this beta chain is a stray read in a library intended to capture alpha chains, its abundance should not be given much weight. The gene calls are TRBV5-6 and TRBJ2-6; D ambiguous. The V end was cut by 0 bases, the J end by 6 bases, with 4 bases between. Germline values: CDR1 SGHDT, CDR2 YYEEEE. CDR3 size: 13 residues. The CDR3 DNA reads as TGTGCCAGCAGCTTGGGGCAGGCCAACGTCCTGACTTTC. This codes for CASSLGQANVLTF.

A remark on this clonotype: Found in a library prepared for alpha chains, this beta chain is an off-target read, and its abundance has little meaning. V is TRBV7-9 and J is TRBJ2-1, with 8 bases matching TRBD1. The V gene's germline CDR1 is SEHNR and CDR2 FQNEAQ (reference sequence). Germline trimming cut 5 bases from V and 12 bases from J; bases unmatched to any gene: 15. The CDR3 contains 15 residues. CDR3 in DNA: TGTGCCAGCAGCACACCTTCCGACAGGGGCACTGGGCAGTTCTTC. Protein: CASSTPSDRGTGQFF.

This clonotype has at least ten counts. For a library built for alpha chains, this beta chain is a stray read; little rests on its size. This chain joins TRBV3-1 and TRBJ2-2; D unclear. The germline V gene has CDR1 LGHDT and CDR2 YNNKEL (reference sequence). V was cut by 4 bases and J by 0 bases, with 12 bases left in between. There are 16 residues in the CDR3. CDR3 DNA sequence: TGTGCCAGCAGCCGATTAGGGTCCGCGAACACCGGGGAGCTGTTTTTT. Protein sequence: CASSRLGSANTGELFF.

This clonotype was picked up many times. The library was prepared for alpha chains; this beta chain is a stray read, so its frequency means little. J is TRBJ2-1 and V is TRBV5-1; D remains unclear. CDR3 length: 16 amino acids. In germline, CDR1 is SGHRS, CDR2 YFSETQ. Trimming shortened V by 3 bases and J by 7 bases, and 20 bases separated the two germline ends. The CDR3 sequence: CASSSNGYLTANEQFF. The CDR3 DNA reads as TGCGCCAGCAGCTCCAACGGTTACCTGACGGCGAATGAGCAGTTCTTC.

Only a few counts were recorded for this clonotype. This beta chain is an unintended read in a library built for alpha chains; its size means little. The V call is TRBV7-2, the J call TRBJ2-3; no reliable D call. CDR1 is SGHTA and CDR2 is FQGNSA in the germline V gene. The CDR3 has 12 residues. Trimming pared 5 bases from V and 2 bases from J, leaving 5 bases between. The CDR3 sequence is CASSAYTDTQYF. The CDR3 DNA follows: TGTGCCAGCAGCGCCTACACAGATACGCAGTATTTT.

This clonotype showed up many times. This beta chain is an unintended read in a library built for alpha chains; its size means little. The chain carries TRBV10-3 and TRBJ2-7; a possible D gene is TRBD2 (6 bases). V was cut by 2 bases and J by 0 bases, with 8 bases left in between. The CDR3 is 14 residues long. Looked up from germline, CDR1 is ENHRY and CDR2 is SYGVKD. CDR3: CAISERESSYEQYF. The CDR3, as DNA: TGTGCCATCAGTGAGCGGGAGTCCTCCTACGAGCAGTACTTC.

This clonotype was counted ten times or more. This beta chain turned up in a library designed for alpha chains; as an off-target read, its abundance says little. The CDR3 region has the DNA TGTGCCAGCACCGGGTCGGGAAGTACCTATGGCTACACCTTC. Its protein product is CASTGSGSTYGYTF. The chain employs TRBV6-1 and TRBJ1-2; D call uncertain. V was pared by 7 bases and J by 4 bases, with 16 bases between. The CDR3 extends over 14 amino acids. CDR1 MNHNS and CDR2 SASEGT come from the germline V gene.